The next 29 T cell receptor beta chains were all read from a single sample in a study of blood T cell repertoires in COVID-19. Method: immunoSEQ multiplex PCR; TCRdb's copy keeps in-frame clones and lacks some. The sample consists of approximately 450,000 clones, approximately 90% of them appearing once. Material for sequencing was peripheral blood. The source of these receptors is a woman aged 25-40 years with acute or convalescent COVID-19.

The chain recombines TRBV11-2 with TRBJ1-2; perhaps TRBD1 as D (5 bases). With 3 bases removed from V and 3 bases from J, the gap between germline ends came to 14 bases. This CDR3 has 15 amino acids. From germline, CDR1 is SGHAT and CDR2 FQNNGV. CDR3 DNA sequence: TGTGCCAGCAGCTTGGGGGGAAGGGCTTACTATGGCTACACCTTC. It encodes CASSLGGRAYYGYTF.

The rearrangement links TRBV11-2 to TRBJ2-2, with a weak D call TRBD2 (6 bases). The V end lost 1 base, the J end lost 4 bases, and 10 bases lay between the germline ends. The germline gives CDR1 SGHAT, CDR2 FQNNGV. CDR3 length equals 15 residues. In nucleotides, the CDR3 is TGTGCCAGCAGCTTAGCCGGGAGAGGCACCGGGGAGCTGTTTTTT. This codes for CASSLAGRGTGELFF.

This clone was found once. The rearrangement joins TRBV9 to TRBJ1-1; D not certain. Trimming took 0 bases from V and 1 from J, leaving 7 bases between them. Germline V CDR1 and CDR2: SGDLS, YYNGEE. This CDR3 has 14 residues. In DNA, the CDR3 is TGTGCCAGCAGCGTAGTTGCGGAGAACACTGAAGCTTTCTTT. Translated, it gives CASSVVAENTEAFF.

CDR3 coding DNA: TGTGCCATCAAACCAGCGGGTCAAGAGACCCAGTACTTC. Protein product: CAIKPAGQETQYF. The V call is TRBV10-3, the J call TRBJ2-5, with D possibly TRBD2 on 6 matching bases. There are 13 residues in the CDR3. Germline assignment: CDR1 ENHRY and CDR2 SYGVKD. Trimming cost V 7 bases and J 2 bases, with 11 bases left between them.

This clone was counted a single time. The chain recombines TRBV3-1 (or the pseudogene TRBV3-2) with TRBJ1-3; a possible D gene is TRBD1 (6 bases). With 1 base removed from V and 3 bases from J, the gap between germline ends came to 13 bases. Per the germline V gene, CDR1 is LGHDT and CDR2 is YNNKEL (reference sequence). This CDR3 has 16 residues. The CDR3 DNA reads TGTGCCAGCAGCCAAGGGGCGGGGGCGAGTGGAAACACCATATATTTT. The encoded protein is CASSQGAGASGNTIYF.

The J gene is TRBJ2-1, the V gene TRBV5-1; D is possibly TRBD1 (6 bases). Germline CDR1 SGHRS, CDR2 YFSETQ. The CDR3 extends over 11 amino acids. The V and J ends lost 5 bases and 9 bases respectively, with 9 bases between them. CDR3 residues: CASRTGGEQFF. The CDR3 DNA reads TGCGCCAGCAGGACAGGAGGTGAGCAGTTCTTC.

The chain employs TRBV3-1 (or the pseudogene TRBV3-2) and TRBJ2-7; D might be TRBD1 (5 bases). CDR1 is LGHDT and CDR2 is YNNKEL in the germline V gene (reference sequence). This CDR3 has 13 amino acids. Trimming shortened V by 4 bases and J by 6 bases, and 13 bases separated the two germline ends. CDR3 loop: CASSPGAQGEQYF. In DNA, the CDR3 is TGTGCCAGCAGCCCAGGCGCCCAGGGCGAGCAGTACTTC.

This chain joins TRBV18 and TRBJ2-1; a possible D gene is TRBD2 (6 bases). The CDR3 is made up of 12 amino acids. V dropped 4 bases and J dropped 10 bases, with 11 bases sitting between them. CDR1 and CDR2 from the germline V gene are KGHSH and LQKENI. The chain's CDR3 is CASSRDFYEQFF. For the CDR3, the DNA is TGTGCCAGCTCACGGGACTTTTACGAGCAGTTCTTC.

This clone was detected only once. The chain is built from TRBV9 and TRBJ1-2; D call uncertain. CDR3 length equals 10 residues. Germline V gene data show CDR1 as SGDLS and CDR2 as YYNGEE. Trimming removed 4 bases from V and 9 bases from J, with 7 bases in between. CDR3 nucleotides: TGTGCCAGCAGCCGGAGGCGCTACACCTTC. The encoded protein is CASSRRRYTF.

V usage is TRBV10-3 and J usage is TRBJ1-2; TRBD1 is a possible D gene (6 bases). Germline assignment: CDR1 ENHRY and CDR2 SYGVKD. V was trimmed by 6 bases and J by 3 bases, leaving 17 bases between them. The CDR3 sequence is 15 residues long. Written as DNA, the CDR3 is TGTGCCATCAGGGAATGGGGGGGGCGTGACTATGGCTACACCTTC. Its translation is CAIREWGGRDYGYTF.

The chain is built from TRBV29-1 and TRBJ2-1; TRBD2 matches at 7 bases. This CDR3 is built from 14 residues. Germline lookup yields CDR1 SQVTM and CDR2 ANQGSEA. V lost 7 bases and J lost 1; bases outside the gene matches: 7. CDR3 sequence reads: CSARGVDSYNEQFF. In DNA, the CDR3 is TGCAGCGCCCGGGGGGTGGATTCCTACAATGAGCAGTTCTTC.

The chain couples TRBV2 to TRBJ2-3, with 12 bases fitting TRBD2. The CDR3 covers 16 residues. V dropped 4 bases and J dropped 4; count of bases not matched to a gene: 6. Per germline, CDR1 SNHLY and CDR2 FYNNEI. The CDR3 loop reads CASSGSSGGASDTQYF. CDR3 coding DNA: TGTGCCAGCAGTGGGTCTAGCGGGGGGGCCTCAGATACGCAGTATTTT.

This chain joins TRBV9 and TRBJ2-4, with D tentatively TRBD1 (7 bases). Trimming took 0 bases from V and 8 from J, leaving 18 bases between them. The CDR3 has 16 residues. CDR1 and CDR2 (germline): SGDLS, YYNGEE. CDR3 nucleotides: TGTGCCAGCAGCGTAGAAGGCGGGACTGGACAGGACATTCAGTACTTC. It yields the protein CASSVEGGTGQDIQYF.

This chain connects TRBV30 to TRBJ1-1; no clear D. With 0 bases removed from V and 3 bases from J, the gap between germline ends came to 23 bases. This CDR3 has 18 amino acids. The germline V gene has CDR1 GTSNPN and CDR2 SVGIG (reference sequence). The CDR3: CAWSVPTPTLLEDTEAFF. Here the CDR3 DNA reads TGTGCCTGGAGTGTACCGACCCCGACACTCCTGGAGGACACTGAAGCTTTCTTT.

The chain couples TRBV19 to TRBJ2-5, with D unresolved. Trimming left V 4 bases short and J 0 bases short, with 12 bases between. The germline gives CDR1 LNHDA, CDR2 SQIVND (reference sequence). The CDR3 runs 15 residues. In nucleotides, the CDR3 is TGTGCCAGTAGTACCTATAGTTGGTACCAAGAGACCCAGTACTTC. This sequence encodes CASSTYSWYQETQYF.

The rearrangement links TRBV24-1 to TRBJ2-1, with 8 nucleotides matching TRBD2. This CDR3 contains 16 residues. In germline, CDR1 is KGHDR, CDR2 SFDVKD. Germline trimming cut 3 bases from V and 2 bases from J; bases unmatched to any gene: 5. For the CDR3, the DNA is TGTGCCACCAGTGATCCTAGGCGGGGGGCCTACAATGAGCAGTTCTTC. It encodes CATSDPRRGAYNEQFF.

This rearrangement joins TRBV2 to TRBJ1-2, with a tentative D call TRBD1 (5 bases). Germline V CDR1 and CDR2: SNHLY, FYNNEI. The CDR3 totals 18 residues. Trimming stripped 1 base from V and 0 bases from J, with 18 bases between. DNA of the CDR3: TGTGCCAGCAGTGAAGAGAACAGGTATTATGCCGCTAACTATGGCTACACCTTC. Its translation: CASSEENRYYAANYGYTF.

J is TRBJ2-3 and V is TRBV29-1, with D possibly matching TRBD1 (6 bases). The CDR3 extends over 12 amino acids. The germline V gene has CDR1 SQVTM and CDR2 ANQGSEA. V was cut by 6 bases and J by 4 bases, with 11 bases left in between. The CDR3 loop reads CSVADSSDTQYF. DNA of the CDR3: TGCAGCGTCGCGGACAGTTCAGATACGCAGTATTTT.

DNA for the CDR3: TGTGCCAGCAGCTTACAGGCCCCCTTAGCGGGGGGTTACAATGAGCAGTTCTTC. Protein: CASSLQAPLAGGYNEQFF. The rearrangement joins TRBV7-3 to TRBJ2-1; 10 bases map to TRBD2. The CDR3 is made up of 18 amino acids. With V trimmed by 2 bases and J by 4 bases, 11 bases remained unmatched. Germline V gene sequence: CDR1 SGHTA, CDR2 FQGTGA.

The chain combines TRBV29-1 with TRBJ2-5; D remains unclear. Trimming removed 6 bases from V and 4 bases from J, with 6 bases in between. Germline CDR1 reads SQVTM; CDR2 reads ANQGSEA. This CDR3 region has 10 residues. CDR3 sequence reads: CSVPGETQYF. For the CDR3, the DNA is TGCAGCGTCCCGGGAGAGACCCAGTACTTC. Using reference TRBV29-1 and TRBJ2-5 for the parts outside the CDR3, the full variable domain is SAVISQKPSRDICQRGTSLTIQCQVDSQVTMMFWYRQQPGQSLTLIATANQGSEATYESGFVIDKFPISRPNLTFSTLTVSNMSPEDSSIYLCSVPGETQYFGPGTRLLVL.

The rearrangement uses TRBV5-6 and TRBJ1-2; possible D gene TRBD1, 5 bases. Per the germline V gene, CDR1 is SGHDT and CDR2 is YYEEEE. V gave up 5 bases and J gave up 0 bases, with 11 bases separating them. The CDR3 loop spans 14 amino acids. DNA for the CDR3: TGTGCCAGCAGGGCCCCAGGGACTAACTATGGCTACACCTTC. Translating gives CASRAPGTNYGYTF.

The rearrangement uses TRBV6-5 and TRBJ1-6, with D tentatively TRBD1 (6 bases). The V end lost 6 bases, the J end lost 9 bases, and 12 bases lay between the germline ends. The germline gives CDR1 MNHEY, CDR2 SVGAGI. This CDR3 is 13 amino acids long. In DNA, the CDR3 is TGTGCCAGCAGACAGGGCTTAAGTTCACCCCTCCACTTT. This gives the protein CASRQGLSSPLHF.

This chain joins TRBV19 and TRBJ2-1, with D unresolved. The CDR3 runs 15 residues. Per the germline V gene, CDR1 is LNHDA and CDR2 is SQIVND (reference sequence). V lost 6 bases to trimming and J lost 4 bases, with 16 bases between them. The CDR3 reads CASSPLGRYYNEQFF. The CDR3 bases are TGTGCCAGTAGCCCTCTCGGTCGGTATTACAATGAGCAGTTCTTC.

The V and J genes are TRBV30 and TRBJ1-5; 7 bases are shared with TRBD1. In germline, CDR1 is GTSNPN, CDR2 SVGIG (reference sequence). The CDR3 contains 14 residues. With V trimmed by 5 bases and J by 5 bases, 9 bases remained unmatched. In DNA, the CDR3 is TGTGCCTGGGCAACGGGACAGATAGATCAGCCCCAGCATTTT. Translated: CAWATGQIDQPQHF. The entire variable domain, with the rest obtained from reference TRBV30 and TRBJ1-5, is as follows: SQTIHQWPATLVQPVGSPLSLECTVEGTSNPNLYWYRQAAGRGLQLLFYSVGIGQISSEVPQNLSASRPQDRQFILSSKKLLLSDSGFYLCAWATGQIDQPQHFGDGTRLSIL.

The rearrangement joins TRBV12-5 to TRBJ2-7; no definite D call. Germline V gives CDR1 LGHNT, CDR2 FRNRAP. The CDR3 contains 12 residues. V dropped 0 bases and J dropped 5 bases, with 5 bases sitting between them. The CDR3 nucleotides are TGTGCTAGTGGTTTGGTTTATGACGAGCAGTACTTC. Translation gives CASGLVYDEQYF.

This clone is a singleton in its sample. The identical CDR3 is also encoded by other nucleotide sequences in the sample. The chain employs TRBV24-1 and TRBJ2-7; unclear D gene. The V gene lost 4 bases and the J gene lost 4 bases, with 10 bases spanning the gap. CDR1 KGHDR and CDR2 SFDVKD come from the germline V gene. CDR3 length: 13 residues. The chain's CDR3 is CATSDAGRYEQYF. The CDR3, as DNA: TGTGCCACCAGTGACGCAGGTCGTTACGAGCAGTACTTC.

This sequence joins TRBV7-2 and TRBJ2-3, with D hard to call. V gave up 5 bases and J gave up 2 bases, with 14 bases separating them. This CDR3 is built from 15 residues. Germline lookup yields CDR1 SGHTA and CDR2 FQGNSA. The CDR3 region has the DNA TGTGCCAGCAGCCCGTCTCGAGCTAACACAGATACGCAGTATTTT. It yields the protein CASSPSRANTDTQYF.

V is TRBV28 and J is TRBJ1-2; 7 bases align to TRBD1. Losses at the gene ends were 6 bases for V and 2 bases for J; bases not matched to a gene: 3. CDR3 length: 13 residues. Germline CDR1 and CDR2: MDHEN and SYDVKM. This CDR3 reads CASSTGANYGYTF. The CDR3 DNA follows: TGTGCCAGCAGCACAGGGGCCAACTATGGCTACACCTTC.

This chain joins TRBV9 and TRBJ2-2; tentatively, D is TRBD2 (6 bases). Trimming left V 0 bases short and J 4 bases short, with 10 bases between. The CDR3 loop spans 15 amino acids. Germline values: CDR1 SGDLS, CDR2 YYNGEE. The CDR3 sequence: CASSVGGGVTGELFF. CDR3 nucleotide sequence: TGTGCCAGCAGCGTAGGCGGCGGGGTCACCGGGGAGCTGTTTTTT. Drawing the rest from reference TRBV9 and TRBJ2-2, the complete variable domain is DSGVTQTPKHLITATGQRVTLRCSPRSGDLSVYWYQQSLDQGLQFLIQYYNGEERAKGNILERFSAQQFPDLHSELNLSSLELGDSALYFCASSVGGGVTGELFFGEGSRLTVL.